This T cell receptor (beta chain) was recovered during a study of T-cell memory formation after mild COVID-19. Study context: TCR clusters largely stayed donor specific.

A note on this clonotype: Its cognate antigen is unknown.

Amplification by 5'RACE using constant-segment primers produced TCR alpha and TCR beta cDNA libraries that carried sample barcodes and UMIs. MiXCR, applied by TCRdb to the 5' RACE reads, yields one record per CDR3 protein. The data hold about 430,000 distinct CDR3 sequences, with 20% to 30% observed a single time. Overall study results and limits: There was a balanced CD4/CD8 profile in clones contracting day 15 to 85, and later expanders leaned CD4+.

The sequence was collected from an adult woman who had mild COVID-19 (a few samples of this study predate the infection). Cell type and time point are not known. Input material: PBMCs or a T cell subset sorted from them (not recorded which).

DNA of the CDR3: TGTGCCACCAGCAGAGATCGGACGCCCGGAGGGGAGCTGTTTTTT. Residues: CATSRDRTPGGELFF. The chain is built from TRBV15 and TRBJ2-2; D is unclear. The CDR3 is made up of 15 amino acids. V was trimmed by 0 bases and J by 8 bases, leaving 13 bases between them. Per the germline V gene, CDR1 is LNHNV and CDR2 is YYDKDF (reference sequence). The full variable domain, its missing parts supplied by reference TRBV15 and TRBJ2-2, is DAMVIQNPRYQVTQFGKPVTLSCSQTLNHNVMYWYQQKSSQAPKLLFHYYDKDFNNEADTPDNFQSRRPNTSFCFLDIRSPGLGDTAMYLCATSRDRTPGGELFFGEGSRLTVL.